Detailed here is one T cell receptor (beta chain). The CDR3 runs 13 residues. V was clipped by 5 bases and J by 5 bases, with 13 bases between them. Per the germline V gene, CDR1 is SGHNT and CDR2 is YYREEE (reference sequence). These data originate in a study of blood T cell repertoires in COVID-19. Study-wide context: Acute-phase and convalescent COVID-19 samples originated in the United States, Italy and Spain.

In the original processing: Estimates of nucleated cell counts were drawn from the amplification of reference gene primers. The method was immunoSEQ multiplex PCR; TCRdb's version includes in-frame clones alone and lacks a portion of them. That table is the source of V, J and clone size, and D and trimming were worked out from the DNA. The data hold 310,000 or so clones, with around 90% observed a single time. The study assigned cohorts using participant-reported clinical history. In Cohort 3, a recovered donor had either two negative PCRs, clearance, or symptom resolution. V is TRBV5-4 and J is TRBJ1-1, with D perhaps TRBD1 (5 bases). This TCR was recovered from a woman under 30 who had recovered from COVID-19. Sequenced material: PBMCs or T cells enriched from blood (not recorded which). CDR3 region: CASSYQGNTEAFF. The CDR3 DNA reads TGTGCCAGCAGTTATCAGGGAAATACTGAAGCTTTCTTT.